Presented here are 15 T cell receptor beta chains from one specimen sequenced in a study of CXCR3-negative and CXCR3-positive naive CD8 T cells. 5' RACE with UMI labels generated the TRB cDNA libraries. From its re-call of the 5' RACE reads, TCRdb lists each CDR3 protein once, without DNA. There are around 6,000 distinct CDR3 sequences in the sample, with less than 2% held by the top ten. Material: naive CXCR3- CD8+ T cells from blood. The subset denotes: CD45RO-CCR7+CD27+CD95- naive CD8+ T cells lacking CXCR3 (TNR3-). The receptors here all came from a human donor in good health. Some clones in this sample may be carry-over from other donors' samples.

Here the CDR3 reads CASSSPYYGGGYTF. V gene TRBV12-3 or TRBV12-4 combines with J gene TRBJ1-2; TCRdb outputs TRBD1, but without DNA this stays unchecked. This CDR3 comprises 14 residues.

Judged by frequency, this clonotype is medium-sized (0.01 to 0.1%). The CDR3 sequence is CASSQGTGRNEKLFF. The gene calls are TRBV4-3 and TRBJ1-4; the TRBD1 assignment by TCRdb is unverifiable without DNA. CDR1 is LGHNA, CDR2 YSLEER, per germline. This CDR3 has 15 residues.

The chain has TRBV14 and TRBJ1-1. This CDR3 has 14 amino acids. Germline assignment: CDR1 SGHDN and CDR2 FVKESK. The CDR3 reads CASSLALGDTEAFF.

By frequency, this clonotype is medium-sized. The chain has TRBV7-6 and TRBJ1-1. The CDR3 is made up of 14 amino acids. Germline V gives CDR1 SGHVS, CDR2 FNYEAQ. The CDR3 region is CASSSSGTDYEAFF.

This rearrangement joins TRBV7-3 to TRBJ2-7. Germline CDR1 is SGHTA and CDR2 is FQGTGA. The CDR3 consists of 14 residues. The CDR3 sequence: CASSLSDGFAEQYF.

This rearrangement joins TRBV27 to TRBJ2-7; the TCRdb call, TRBD2, lacks DNA for checking. Germline V gene lookup returns CDR1 MNHEY and CDR2 SMNVEV (reference sequence). The CDR3 extends over 15 amino acids. CDR3 in amino acids: CASSIPRGGGYEQYF.

The chain uses TRBV7-9 and TRBJ1-1; absent DNA, TCRdb's TRBD1 call cannot be checked. Germline V gives CDR1 SEHNR, CDR2 FQNEAQ (reference sequence). The CDR3 loop spans 15 amino acids. CDR3 sequence reads: CASIGGTFGNTEAFF.

The chain uses TRBV25-1 and TRBJ1-1. The germline V gene encodes CDR1 MGHDK and CDR2 SYGVNS. The CDR3 totals 14 residues. This CDR3 is CASSDDGLNTEGFF.

The rearrangement joins TRBV29-1 to TRBJ2-1; the D gene TCRdb calls, TRBD2, cannot be checked with no DNA. This CDR3 has 14 residues. The germline V gene has CDR1 SQVTM and CDR2 ANQGSEA. CDR3 sequence reads: CSAELAGGYNEQFF.

V usage is TRBV7-2 and J usage is TRBJ1-1. Germline lookup yields CDR1 SGHTA and CDR2 FQGNSA. There are 16 residues in the CDR3. CDR3 region: CASSSHFLQMNTEAFF.

This clonotype registers medium-sized by frequency. V is TRBV5-1 and J is TRBJ2-5; the TCRdb call, TRBD2, lacks DNA for checking. CDR3 length: 15 residues. Germline CDR1 SGHRS, CDR2 YFSETQ. The CDR3 loop is CASSLDYAGPETQYF.

This chain links TRBV6-2 or TRBV6-3 with TRBJ1-1; as DNA is missing, the TRBD1 call by TCRdb cannot be tested. Germline V gives CDR1 MNHEY, CDR2 SVGEGT. The CDR3 covers 13 residues. The CDR3 sequence: CASDRGPRTEAFF.

This clonotype is medium-sized by frequency. The chain combines TRBV5-1 with TRBJ1-5; TCRdb lists TRBD1, though no DNA is available to test this call. Germline CDR1 reads SGHRS; CDR2 reads YFSETQ. The CDR3 runs 14 residues. CDR3 loop: CASSHGTDHQPQHF.

The rearrangement uses TRBV5-1 and TRBJ2-3; TCRdb's D call of TRBD2 is untestable without DNA. This CDR3 region has 15 residues. Germline CDR1 is SGHRS and CDR2 is YFSETQ. The CDR3 loop is CASSLDLAVQDTQYF.

This clonotype is labeled medium-sized based on frequency. The chain combines TRBV6-6 with TRBJ2-5. The CDR3 is 14 amino acids. The germline CDR1 and CDR2 sequences are MNHNY and SVGAGI (reference sequence). CDR3 protein: CASSYLGSQETQYF.